Sequencing of this T cell receptor (beta chain) was carried out in a study of OX40 agonist ivuxolimab in advanced cancers. Background on the study: Three patients responded partially, comprising one with hepatocellular carcinoma and two with cutaneous melanoma. Study outcomes and limitations: Clonal expansion by week 6 occurred in CD4+ and CD8+ blood T cells (at 0.1 to 3.0 mg/kg).

This CDR3 is built from 19 residues. V dropped 3 bases and J dropped 5; count of bases not matched to a gene: 11. The germline V gene encodes CDR1 SEHNR and CDR2 FQNEAQ (reference sequence). The repertoire was sequenced with immunoSEQ multiplex PCR; TCRdb's copy has only in-frame clones and lacks some. The repertoire has 10,000 to 15,000 clones, about three quarters of them found once; the top ten carry over 9.5%. Prior autoimmune disease or systemic immunosuppression barred patients. A single count supports this clone. Its antigen is not identified. This receptor was identified in an adult with an advanced solid tumor such as melanoma, head and neck, liver or kidney cancer. The material was CD4+ or CD8+ T cells sorted from blood, obtained in a trial of the OX40 agonist ivuxolimab. The chain couples TRBV7-9 to TRBJ2-1; 15 bases map to TRBD2. As DNA, the CDR3 is TGTGCCAGCAGCTTGGGACTAGCGGGAGGTTTGGGGCCCAACAATGAGCAGTTCTTC. Its protein is CASSLGLAGGLGPNNEQFF.